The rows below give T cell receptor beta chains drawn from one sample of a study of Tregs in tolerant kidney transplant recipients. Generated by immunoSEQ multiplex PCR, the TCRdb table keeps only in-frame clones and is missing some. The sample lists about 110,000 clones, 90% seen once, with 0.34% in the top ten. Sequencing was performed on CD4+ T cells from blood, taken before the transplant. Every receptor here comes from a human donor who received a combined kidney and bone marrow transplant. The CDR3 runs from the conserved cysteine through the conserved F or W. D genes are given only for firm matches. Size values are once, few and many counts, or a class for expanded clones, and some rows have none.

CASSPQGGVSTEAFF,TGTGCCAGCAGCCCGCAAGGGGGGGTGAGCACTGAAGCTTTCTTT,NA,TRBJ1-1,NA,15,TRBV7-6
CASRYPGEGYGYTF,TGTGCCAGCAGGTACCCCGGGGAGGGCTATGGCTACACCTTC,NA,TRBJ1-2,NA,14,TRBV6-6
CASSLGTQYF,TGTGCCAGCAGCCTCGGGACCCAGTACTTC,NA,TRBJ2-5,NA,10,TRBV7-2
CASSATGGSPEAFF,TGTGCCAGCAGCGCGACAGGGGGTTCCCCTGAAGCTTTCTTT,TRBD1,TRBJ1-1,NA,14,TRBV9
CASGRIAGAADTQYF,TGTGCCAGCGGACGTATAGCGGGAGCTGCAGATACGCAGTATTTT,TRBD2,TRBJ2-3,once,15,TRBV7-9
CASTPIGDSNQPQHF,TGTGCCAGCACCCCGATAGGGGATAGCAATCAGCCCCAGCATTTT,NA,TRBJ1-5,NA,15,TRBV7-9
CASSLGGVDTEAFF,TGTGCCAGCAGCTTAGGGGGGGTTGACACTGAAGCTTTCTTT,NA,TRBJ1-1,NA,14,TRBV7-9
CASSEAGVWNSPLHF,TGTGCCAGCAGTGAGGCAGGGGTTTGGAATTCACCCCTCCACTTT,NA,TRBJ1-6,NA,15,TRBV6-1
CASTPTRTVYGYTF,TGCGCCAGCACCCCGACACGGACAGTCTATGGCTACACCTTC,NA,TRBJ1-2,NA,14,TRBV4-3
CASSLAGGYNEQFF,TGTGCCAGCAGTTTAGCGGGGGGGTACAATGAGCAGTTCTTC,TRBD2,TRBJ2-1,NA,14,TRBV2
CASSPGLAGKYQETQYF,TGTGCCAGCAGCCCGGGACTAGCGGGGAAGTACCAAGAGACCCAGTACTTC,TRBD2,TRBJ2-5,NA,17,TRBV11-2